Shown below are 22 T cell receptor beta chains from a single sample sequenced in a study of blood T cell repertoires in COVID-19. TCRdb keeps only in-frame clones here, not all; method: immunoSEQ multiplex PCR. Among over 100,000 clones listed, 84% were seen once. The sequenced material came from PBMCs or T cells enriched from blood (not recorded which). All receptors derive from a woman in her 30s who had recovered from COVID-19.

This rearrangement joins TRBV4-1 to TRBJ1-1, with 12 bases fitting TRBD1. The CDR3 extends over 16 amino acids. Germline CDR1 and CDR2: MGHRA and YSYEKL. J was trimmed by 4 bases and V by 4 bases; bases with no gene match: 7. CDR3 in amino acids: CASSPGTGGSGTEAFF. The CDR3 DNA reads TGCGCCAGCAGCCCAGGGACAGGGGGCTCTGGCACTGAAGCTTTCTTT.

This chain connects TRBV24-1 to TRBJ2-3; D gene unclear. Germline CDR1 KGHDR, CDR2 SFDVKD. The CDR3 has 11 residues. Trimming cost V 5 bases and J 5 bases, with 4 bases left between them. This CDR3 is CATSAGDTQYF. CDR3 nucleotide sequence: TGTGCCACCAGTGCGGGAGATACGCAGTATTTT.

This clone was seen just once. The CDR3 loop reads CASSPGTGSIQPQHF. CDR3 in DNA: TGTGCCAGCTCACCAGGGACAGGGTCTATTCAGCCCCAGCATTTT. V and J are TRBV18 and TRBJ1-5; 9 bases align to TRBD1. The J segment lost 6 bases and the V segment lost 2 bases, leaving 5 bases of the junction unmatched. This CDR3 is 15 amino acids long. Germline V gives CDR1 KGHSH, CDR2 LQKENI.

The CDR3 region has the DNA TGCGCCAGCAGCCGCAGGGGCTCCCTCTATGGCTACACCTTC. The encoded protein is CASSRRGSLYGYTF. The V and J genes are TRBV4-3 and TRBJ1-2; perhaps TRBD1 as D (6 bases). The CDR3 loop spans 14 amino acids. The germline CDR1 and CDR2 sequences are LGHNA and YSLEER. The ends were cut back, 4 bases at V and 4 bases at J, with 13 bases in the middle.

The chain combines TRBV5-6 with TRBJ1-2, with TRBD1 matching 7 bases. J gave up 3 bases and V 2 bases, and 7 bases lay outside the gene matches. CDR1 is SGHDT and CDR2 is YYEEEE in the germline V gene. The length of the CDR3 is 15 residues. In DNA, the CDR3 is TGTGCCAGCAGCTTCTCAGGGGGTTTGGACTATGGCTACACCTTC. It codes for CASSFSGGLDYGYTF.

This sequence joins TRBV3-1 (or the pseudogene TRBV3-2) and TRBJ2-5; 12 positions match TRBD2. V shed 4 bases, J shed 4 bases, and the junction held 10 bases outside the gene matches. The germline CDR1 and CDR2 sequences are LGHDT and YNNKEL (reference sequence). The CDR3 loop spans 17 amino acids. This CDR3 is CASSPRGTSGRLETQYF. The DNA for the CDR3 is TGTGCCAGCAGCCCCCGAGGAACTAGCGGGAGGTTAGAGACCCAGTACTTC.

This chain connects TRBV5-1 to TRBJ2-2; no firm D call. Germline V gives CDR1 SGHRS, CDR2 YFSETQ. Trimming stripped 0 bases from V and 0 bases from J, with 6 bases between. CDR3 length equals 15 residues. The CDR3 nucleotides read TGCGCCAGCAGCTTGGACAACCCGAACACCGGGGAGCTGTTTTTT. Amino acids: CASSLDNPNTGELFF.

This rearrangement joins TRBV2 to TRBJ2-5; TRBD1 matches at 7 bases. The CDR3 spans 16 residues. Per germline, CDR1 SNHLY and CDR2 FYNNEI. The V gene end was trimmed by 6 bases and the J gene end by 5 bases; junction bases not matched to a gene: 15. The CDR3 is CASRPPGQSVAETQYF. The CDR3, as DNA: TGTGCCAGCAGACCCCCGGGACAGAGTGTTGCTGAGACCCAGTACTTC.

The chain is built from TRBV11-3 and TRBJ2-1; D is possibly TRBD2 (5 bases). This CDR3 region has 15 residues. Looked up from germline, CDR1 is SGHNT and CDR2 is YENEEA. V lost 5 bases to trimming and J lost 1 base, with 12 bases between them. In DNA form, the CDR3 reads TGTGCCAGCAGCGCGAGGGCCGGATCCTACAATGAGCAGTTCTTC. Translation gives CASSARAGSYNEQFF.

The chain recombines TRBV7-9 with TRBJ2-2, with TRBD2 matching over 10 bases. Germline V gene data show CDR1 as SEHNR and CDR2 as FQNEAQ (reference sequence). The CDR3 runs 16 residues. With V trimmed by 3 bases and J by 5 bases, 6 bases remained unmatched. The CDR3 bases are TGTGCCAGCAGCTTTCGAGCGGGAGGGGAGACCGGGGAGCTGTTTTTT. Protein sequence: CASSFRAGGETGELFF.

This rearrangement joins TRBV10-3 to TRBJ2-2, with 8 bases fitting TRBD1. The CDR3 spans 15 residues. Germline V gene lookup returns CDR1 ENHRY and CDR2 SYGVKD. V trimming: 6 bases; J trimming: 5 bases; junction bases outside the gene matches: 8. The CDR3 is CAISGQGGGTGELFF. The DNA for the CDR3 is TGTGCCATCAGCGGACAGGGTGGCGGGACCGGGGAGCTGTTTTTT.

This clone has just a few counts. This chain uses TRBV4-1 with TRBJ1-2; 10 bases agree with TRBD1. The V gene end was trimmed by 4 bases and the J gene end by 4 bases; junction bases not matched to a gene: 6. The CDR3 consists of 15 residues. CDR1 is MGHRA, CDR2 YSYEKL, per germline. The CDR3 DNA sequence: TGCGCCAGCAGCCGACGGGACAGGGGCGGCTATGGCTACACCTTC. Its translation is CASSRRDRGGYGYTF.

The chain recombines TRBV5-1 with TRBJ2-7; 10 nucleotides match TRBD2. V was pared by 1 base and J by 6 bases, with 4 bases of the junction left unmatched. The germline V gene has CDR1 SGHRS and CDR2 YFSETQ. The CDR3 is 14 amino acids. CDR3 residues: CASSLRVAGGEQYF. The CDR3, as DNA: TGCGCCAGCAGCTTGAGGGTAGCGGGAGGCGAGCAGTACTTC.

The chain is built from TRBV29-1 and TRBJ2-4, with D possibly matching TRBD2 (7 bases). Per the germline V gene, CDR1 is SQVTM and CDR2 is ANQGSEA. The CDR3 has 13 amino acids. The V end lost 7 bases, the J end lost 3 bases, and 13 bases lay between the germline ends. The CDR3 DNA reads TGCAGCGCCGGGGGGCAGGGCAAAAACATTCAGTACTTC. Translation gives CSAGGQGKNIQYF.

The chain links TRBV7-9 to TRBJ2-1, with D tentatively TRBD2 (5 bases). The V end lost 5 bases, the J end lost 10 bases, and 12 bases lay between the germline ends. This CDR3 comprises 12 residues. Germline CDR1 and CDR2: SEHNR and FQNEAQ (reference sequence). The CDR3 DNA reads TGTGCCAGCAGCCCCCAACTAGTCGAGCAGTTCTTC. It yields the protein CASSPQLVEQFF.

DNA for the CDR3: TGTGCCAGCAGCTTAAAGGGGGCGCATGGCTACACCTTC. Translated: CASSLKGAHGYTF. The V call is TRBV13, the J call TRBJ1-2; 7 bases map to TRBD1. The CDR3 consists of 13 residues. Germline V gives CDR1 PRHDT, CDR2 FYEKMQ (reference sequence). Trimming removed 2 bases from V and 6 bases from J; junction bases left unmatched: 3.

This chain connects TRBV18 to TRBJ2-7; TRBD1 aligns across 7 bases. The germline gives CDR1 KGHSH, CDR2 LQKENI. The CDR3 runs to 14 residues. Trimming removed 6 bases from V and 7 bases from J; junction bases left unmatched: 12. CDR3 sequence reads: CASSPETGLGEQYF. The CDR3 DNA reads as TGTGCCAGCTCCCCCGAGACAGGGTTGGGGGAGCAGTACTTC.

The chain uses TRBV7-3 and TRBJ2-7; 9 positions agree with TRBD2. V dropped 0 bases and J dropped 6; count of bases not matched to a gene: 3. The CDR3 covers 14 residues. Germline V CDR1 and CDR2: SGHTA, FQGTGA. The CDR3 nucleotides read TGTGCCAGCAGCTTAACGGGTAGCGGGAGCGAGCAGTACTTC. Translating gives CASSLTGSGSEQYF.

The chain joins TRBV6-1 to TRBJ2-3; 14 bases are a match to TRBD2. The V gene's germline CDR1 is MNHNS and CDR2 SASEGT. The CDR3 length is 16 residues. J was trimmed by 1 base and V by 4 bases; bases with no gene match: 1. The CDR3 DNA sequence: TGTGCCAGCAGTGGACTAGCGGGAGGGGGCACAGATACGCAGTATTTT. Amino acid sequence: CASSGLAGGGTDTQYF.

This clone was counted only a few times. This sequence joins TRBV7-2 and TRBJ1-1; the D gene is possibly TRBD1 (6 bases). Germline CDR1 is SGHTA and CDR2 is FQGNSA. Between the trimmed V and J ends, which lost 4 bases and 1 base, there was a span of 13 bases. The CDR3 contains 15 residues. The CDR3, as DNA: TGTGCCAGCAGCTCCACAGGGAACCCGAACACTGAAGCTTTCTTT. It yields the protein CASSSTGNPNTEAFF.

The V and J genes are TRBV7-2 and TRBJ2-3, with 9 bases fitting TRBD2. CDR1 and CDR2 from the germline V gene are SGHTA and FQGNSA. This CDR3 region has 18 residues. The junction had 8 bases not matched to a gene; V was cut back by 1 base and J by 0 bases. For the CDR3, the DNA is TGTGCCAGCAGCTTAGGACTAGCGGTATACTCTAGCACAGATACGCAGTATTTT. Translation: CASSLGLAVYSSTDTQYF.

CDR3 sequence: CASSLDGSRVGELFF. The DNA of the CDR3 is TGTGCCAGCAGCTTAGACGGCTCTCGGGTCGGGGAGCTGTTTTTT. The chain employs TRBV7-2 and TRBJ2-2, with D hard to call. Trimming left V 1 base short and J 7 bases short, with 13 bases between. CDR3 size: 15 residues. The germline V gene has CDR1 SGHTA and CDR2 FQGNSA. Full variable domain (remainder filled in from reference TRBV7-2 and TRBJ2-2): GAGVSQSPSNKVTEKGKDVELRCDPISGHTALYWYRQSLGQGLEFLIYFQGNSAPDKSGLPSDRFSAERTGGSVSTLTIQRTQQEDSAVYLCASSLDGSRVGELFFGEGSRLTVL.